Shown below are 25 T cell receptor beta chains from a single sample sequenced in a study of T cell responses to AZD1222 COVID-19 vaccine. Sequencing was performed with immunoSEQ multiplex PCR; in TCRdb, only in-frame clones are kept and a portion is missing. In the table there are some 150,000 clones, roughly 88% of which are singletons. The sequencing used peripheral blood, collected on day 0 of AZD1222 vaccination. Every receptor here comes from an adult in good health.

J is TRBJ1-2 and V is TRBV18; 12 positions match TRBD1. J was trimmed by 5 bases and V by 3 bases; bases with no gene match: 1. Germline CDR1 KGHSH, CDR2 LQKENI. CDR3 size: 14 residues. CDR3 loop: CASSPGQGAYGYTF. In DNA, the CDR3 is TGTGCCAGCTCACCGGGACAGGGGGCTTATGGCTACACCTTC.

The rearrangement uses TRBV20-1 and TRBJ1-2; D possibly corresponds to TRBD1 (6 bases). The germline CDR1 and CDR2 sequences are DFQATT and SNEGSKA (reference sequence). V gave up 3 bases and J gave up 2 bases, with 19 bases separating them. The CDR3 runs to 16 residues. The CDR3 region is CSASEGFGTLNYGYTF. Written as DNA, the CDR3 is TGCAGTGCTAGTGAGGGGTTCGGGACACTCAACTATGGCTACACCTTC.

The chain is built from TRBV19 and TRBJ2-7, with TRBD1 as a possible D gene (5 bases). Germline V lookup: CDR1 LNHDA, CDR2 SQIVND (reference sequence). The V and J ends lost 6 bases and 4 bases respectively, with 19 bases between them. The CDR3 covers 15 residues. CDR3 protein: CASSPTPGLGYEQYF. The CDR3 nucleotides read TGTGCCAGTAGCCCTACCCCAGGGCTAGGGTACGAGCAGTACTTC.

J is TRBJ1-5 and V is TRBV19; possibly TRBD1 for D (6 bases). The CDR3 has 16 residues. Germline CDR1 LNHDA, CDR2 SQIVND (reference sequence). Trimming took off 3 bases at V and 6 bases at J, with 18 bases between the two ends. The DNA of the CDR3 is TGTGCCAGTAGTATGGCAGGGGCCACGGGGGGTCAGCCCCAGCATTTT. Translating it yields CASSMAGATGGQPQHF.

V usage is TRBV24-1 and J usage is TRBJ2-5; TRBD2 matches 10 bases. The CDR3 length is 14 residues. The germline CDR1 and CDR2 sequences are KGHDR and SFDVKD. The V gene end was trimmed by 5 bases and the J gene end by 4 bases; junction bases not matched to a gene: 3. The CDR3 region is CATSGRLAGETQYF. The DNA of the CDR3 is TGTGCCACCAGTGGTCGACTAGCGGGAGAGACCCAGTACTTC.

This chain links TRBV19 with TRBJ1-1; no clear D. Trimming pared 4 bases from V and 5 bases from J, leaving 14 bases between. Germline assignment: CDR1 LNHDA and CDR2 SQIVND (reference sequence). The CDR3 sequence is 14 residues long. The CDR3 loop is CASSTYTERTEAFF. The CDR3 nucleotides are TGTGCCAGTAGTACTTACACCGAACGGACTGAAGCTTTCTTT.

The chain links TRBV19 to TRBJ2-7; perhaps TRBD1 as D (6 bases). The CDR3 runs 14 residues. V was pared by 1 base and J by 2 bases, with 9 bases between. CDR1 and CDR2 from the germline V gene are LNHDA and SQIVND (reference sequence). DNA of the CDR3: TGTGCCAGTAGTATAGGCCAGGGGACCTACGAGCAGTACTTC. Translating gives CASSIGQGTYEQYF.

This clone occurred once. The J gene is TRBJ1-1, the V gene TRBV12-3 or TRBV12-4; D is unclear. The CDR3 covers 13 residues. Trimming left V 1 base short and J 4 bases short, with 7 bases between. The CDR3 DNA follows: TGTGCCAGCAGTTTAGACGTAGGCACTGAAGCTTTCTTT. This codes for CASSLDVGTEAFF.

This chain connects TRBV28 to TRBJ2-7, with D perhaps matching TRBD1 (5 bases). Germline V lookup: CDR1 MDHEN, CDR2 SYDVKM. Between the trimmed V and J ends, which lost 2 bases and 6 bases, there was a span of 14 bases. This CDR3 is 14 amino acids long. CDR3 region: CASSLGIRASEQYF. For the CDR3, the DNA is TGTGCCAGCAGTTTAGGGATCAGGGCCAGCGAGCAGTACTTC.

The rearrangement links TRBV7-9 to TRBJ2-7, with no clear D. The germline V gene encodes CDR1 SEHNR and CDR2 FQNEAQ (reference sequence). This CDR3 is built from 15 residues. V shed 6 bases and J shed 3 bases, with 18 bases lying between them. The CDR3 region is CASSPNGPALYEQYF. The CDR3 nucleotides read TGTGCCAGCAGTCCTAATGGACCCGCCCTCTACGAGCAGTACTTC.

The CDR3 DNA is TGTGCCATCAGTGACAGAAGCTATAATTCACCCCTCCACTTT. Amino acid sequence: CAISDRSYNSPLHF. This chain uses TRBV10-3 with TRBJ1-6; D not certain. The CDR3 extends over 14 amino acids. Trimming pared 3 bases from V and 3 bases from J, leaving 6 bases between. CDR1 is ENHRY and CDR2 is SYGVKD in the germline V gene.

In this sample, this clone turned up once. The rearrangement links TRBV30 to TRBJ2-3, with D unresolved. CDR1 GTSNPN and CDR2 SVGIG come from the germline V gene (reference sequence). The CDR3 contains 12 residues. Trimming removed 1 base from V and 6 bases from J, with 8 bases in between. This CDR3 reads CAWSARWDTQYF. CDR3 DNA sequence: TGTGCCTGGAGTGCCCGTTGGGATACGCAGTATTTT.

This chain links TRBV6-5 with TRBJ2-1; no clear D gene. Germline values: CDR1 MNHEY, CDR2 SVGAGI. This CDR3 has 14 amino acids. V lost 4 bases to trimming and J lost 3 bases, with 10 bases between them. CDR3 nucleotides: TGTGCCAGCAGTTCCAGCGACCACTACAATGAGCAGTTCTTC. Protein: CASSSSDHYNEQFF.

This sequence joins TRBV25-1 and TRBJ1-2; 9 positions match TRBD1. The trim removed 6 bases at V and 10 bases at J, leaving 12 bases unmatched. The CDR3 loop spans 14 amino acids. Germline CDR1 reads MGHDK; CDR2 reads SYGVNS. CDR3 nucleotides: TGTGCCAGCAGGGGGGACAGGGAGGTCGCCTACTACACCTTC. Translating gives CASRGDREVAYYTF.

The chain is built from TRBV5-1 and TRBJ2-5; a weak D match, TRBD2 (6 bases). The CDR3 has 14 residues. CDR1 and CDR2 from the germline V gene are SGHRS and YFSETQ. V dropped 6 bases and J dropped 3 bases, with 15 bases sitting between them. CDR3 protein: CASTPGGAEETQYF. CDR3 coding DNA: TGCGCCAGCACCCCCGGAGGGGCCGAAGAGACCCAGTACTTC.

This chain links TRBV25-1 with TRBJ1-6, with D unclear. V lost 2 bases and J 7 bases, leaving 6 bases between the germline ends. Germline CDR1 is MGHDK and CDR2 is SYGVNS. This CDR3 spans 13 amino acids. CDR3 DNA: TGTGCCAGCAGTGAAGTGCCCAATTCACCCCTCCACTTT. Translation gives CASSEVPNSPLHF. Full variable domain (outside the CDR3, taken from reference TRBV25-1 and TRBJ1-6): EADIYQTPRYLVIGTGKKITLECSQTMGHDKMYWYQQDPGMELHLIHYSYGVNSTEKGDLSSESTVSRIRTEHFPLTLESARPSHTSQYLCASSEVPNSPLHFGNGTRLTVT.

The chain is built from TRBV18 and TRBJ2-5; D not certain. The CDR3 contains 14 residues. The V gene's germline CDR1 is KGHSH and CDR2 LQKENI. Trimming left V 6 bases short and J 5 bases short, with 16 bases between. CDR3 region: CASSPRGTGETQYF. The CDR3 DNA follows: TGTGCCAGCTCTCCCCGTGGAACTGGGGAGACCCAGTACTTC.

The rearrangement uses TRBV6-2 or TRBV6-3 and TRBJ1-5; D gene uncertain. In germline, CDR1 is MNHEY, CDR2 SVGEGT. The CDR3 has 12 amino acids. Trimming removed 5 bases from V and 7 bases from J, with 9 bases in between. The CDR3 sequence: CASSGGGQPQHF. DNA of the CDR3: TGTGCCAGCAGTGGAGGAGGACAGCCCCAGCATTTT.

This sequence joins TRBV19 and TRBJ2-7; D not resolved. V lost 3 bases to trimming and J lost 5 bases, with 11 bases between them. CDR1 is LNHDA and CDR2 is SQIVND in the germline V gene (reference sequence). CDR3 length equals 13 residues. The CDR3 here is CASSIRSGDEQYF. The CDR3 DNA sequence: TGTGCCAGTAGTATTAGGTCCGGCGACGAGCAGTACTTC.

V usage is TRBV24-1 and J usage is TRBJ2-1; unclear D gene. V lost 4 bases, J lost 8 bases, and 5 bases lay in between. Germline assignment: CDR1 KGHDR and CDR2 SFDVKD. This CDR3 contains 11 residues. The CDR3 sequence is CATSDTDEQFF. Written as DNA, the CDR3 is TGTGCCACCAGTGACACAGATGAGCAGTTCTTC.

The chain links TRBV19 to TRBJ2-1, with 7 bases lining up with TRBD2. The trim removed 0 bases at V and 5 bases at J, leaving 7 bases unmatched. The germline gives CDR1 LNHDA, CDR2 SQIVND (reference sequence). The length of the CDR3 is 16 residues. The CDR3 DNA follows: TGTGCCAGTAGTATAGATAATAGCGGGCTGAACAATGAGCAGTTCTTC. It codes for CASSIDNSGLNNEQFF.

This clone was found a few times. CDR3 amino acids: CSGGTVNTGELFF. The CDR3, as DNA: TGCAGCGGAGGGACAGTGAACACCGGGGAGCTGTTTTTT. This chain joins TRBV29-1 and TRBJ2-2; 7 bases line up with TRBD1. The germline V gene encodes CDR1 SQVTM and CDR2 ANQGSEA. This CDR3 contains 13 residues. V was pared by 7 bases and J by 1 base, with 3 bases of the junction left unmatched.

The chain is built from TRBV5-1 and TRBJ1-3; D gene uncertain. V gave up 1 base and J gave up 3 bases, with 8 bases separating them. The germline CDR1 and CDR2 sequences are SGHRS and YFSETQ. The CDR3 length is 14 residues. DNA of the CDR3: TGCGCCAGCAGCTTGTCTTCAGTTGGAAACACCATATATTTT. This codes for CASSLSSVGNTIYF.

The rearrangement links TRBV4-1 to TRBJ2-3, with D unclear. Germline loops: CDR1 MGHRA, CDR2 YSYEKL. The CDR3 totals 13 residues. The V end was cut by 4 bases, the J end by 1 base, with 6 bases between. The CDR3 bases are TGCGCCAGCAGCCGTCCCGGCACAGATACGCAGTATTTT. Encoded protein: CASSRPGTDTQYF.

The chain is built from TRBV7-8 and TRBJ1-3; TRBD1 is a possible D gene (6 bases). Trimming shortened V by 3 bases and J by 2 bases, and 11 bases separated the two germline ends. Germline CDR1 is SGHVS and CDR2 is FQNEAQ. The CDR3 has 15 residues. DNA of the CDR3: TGTGCCAGCAGCTTCTACAGGGTAGCTGGAAACACCATATATTTT. As protein: CASSFYRVAGNTIYF.